This TCR beta chain came from a study of cytomegalovirus exposure and HLA in healthy donors. This PCR relied on a set of 60 Vbeta primers and 13 Jbeta primers. Assay used: immunoSEQ multiplex PCR; TCRdb lists only in-frame clones, some missing. The profile shows some 110,000 clones, around 70% of them singletons. This clonotype was sampled from a man under 40 in good health and CMV-seronegative. The source material was PBMCs.

CDR3 sequence (DNA): TGTGCCAGTAGAGCCCGACAGTTTTCTAGCACAGATACGCAGTATTTT. Residues: CASRARQFSSTDTQYF. The V call is TRBV2, the J call TRBJ2-3, with D tentatively TRBD1 (5 bases). The CDR3 runs to 16 residues. Germline V gives CDR1 SNHLY, CDR2 FYNNEI. V was cut by 9 bases and J by 0 bases, with 19 bases left in between. The full variable domain, rest sourced from reference TRBV2 and TRBJ2-3, is EPEVTQTPSHQVTQMGQEVILRCVPISNHLYFYWYRQILGQKVEFLVSFYNNEISEKSEIFDDQFSVERPDGSNFTLKIRSTKLEDSAMYFCASRARQFSSTDTQYFGPGTRLTVL.